These 4 T cell receptor beta chains were sequenced from one sample in a study of memory CD4+ T cells and cytomegalovirus serostatus. Clones were sequenced by immunoSEQ multiplex PCR, and TCRdb holds only the in-frame ones, with some missing. This sample has 56,000 or so clones; more than 75% occur once, and the top ten carry around 0.38%. Single viable CD3+CD4+CD8-CD45RO+ cells were sorted as the memory CD4+ T cells. Input material: memory CD4+ T cells from blood. The receptor set was obtained from an adult in good health and CMV-seronegative.

The rearrangement uses TRBV6-1 and TRBJ1-2, with a weak D call TRBD1 (6 bases). Germline CDR1 MNHNS, CDR2 SASEGT. The CDR3 is made up of 16 amino acids. Trimming removed 0 bases at V and 5 bases at J, with 16 bases between. The CDR3 DNA is TGTGCCAGCAGTGAAGCGCTTGGACAGTTCCTATATGGCTACACCTTC. Its protein product is CASSEALGQFLYGYTF.

This clone was found a few times. The chain combines TRBV28 with TRBJ1-6, with TRBD1 matching over 8 bases. J lost 10 bases, V lost 11 bases, and 7 bases had no gene match. CDR3 length equals 12 residues. In germline, CDR1 is MDHEN, CDR2 SYDVKM. This chain's CDR3 is CAWGQAASPLHF. CDR3 bases: TGTGCCTGGGGACAGGCAGCCTCACCCCTCCACTTT.

The chain carries TRBV12-5 and TRBJ2-3; D may be TRBD2 (5 bases). The CDR3 has 11 residues. Germline-derived CDR1 and CDR2 are LGHNT and FRNRAP. The CDR3 reads CADRRPDTQYF. In nucleotides, the CDR3 is TGTGCGGATAGGAGGCCAGATACGCAGTATTTT.

This chain links TRBV5-8 with TRBJ2-1, with D perhaps TRBD2 (5 bases). Looked up from germline, CDR1 is SGHTS and CDR2 is YDEGEE. V gave up 0 bases and J gave up 0 bases, with 7 bases separating them. The CDR3 is 15 amino acids. CDR3 sequence (DNA): TGTGCCAGCAGCTTGGCGGGGAGCTCCTACAATGAGCAGTTCTTC. Encoded protein: CASSLAGSSYNEQFF. The variable domain in full, with the rest retrieved from reference TRBV5-8 and TRBJ2-1, is EAGVTQSPTHLIKTRGQQATLRCSPISGHTSVYWYQQALGLGLQFLLWYDEGEERNRGNFPPRFSGRQFPNYSSELNVNALELEDSALYLCASSLAGSSYNEQFFGPGTRLTVL.